These T cell receptor beta chains were read from a single sample in a study of T cell changes during pregnancy in multiple sclerosis. Sequenced by immunoSEQ multiplex PCR; TCRdb stores in-frame clones only, minus some. The profile shows tens of thousands of clones, around 90% of them singletons. Sequenced material: CD4+ T cells from peripheral blood mononuclear cells, taken in the first trimester of pregnancy. All receptors come from a female donor in good health, enrolled as a control in a pregnancy study. Each CDR3 is given with its conserved first and last residue. The D gene is left open where the match is weak. Size tells how often a clone was seen (once, few, many) or the class of an expanded clone, and some rows leave it out.

DNA,CDR3,D,J,V,size
TGTGCCAGCAATCCAGTTAGCCGCGACTATGGCTACACCTTC,CASNPVSRDYGYTF,NA,TRBJ1-2,TRBV27,NA
TGTGCCAGCAGCTTACTGCCTAGCGGGGGGACCGGGGAGCTGTTTTTT,CASSLLPSGGTGELFF,TRBD2,TRBJ2-2,TRBV5-4,NA
TGTGCCAGCAGCCGGGGGGACAGGGGAGGAGATACGCAGTATTTT,CASSRGDRGGDTQYF,TRBD1,TRBJ2-3,TRBV11-2,NA
TGTGCCATCAGTGAGTCACCTCGGGGGGAAAATGAGCAGTTCTTC,CAISESPRGENEQFF,TRBD2,TRBJ2-1,TRBV10-3,NA
TGTGCCTGGAGTGTACTAAGGGGGCGCCATCTGAACACTGAAGCTTTCTTT,CAWSVLRGRHLNTEAFF,TRBD1,TRBJ1-1,TRBV30,NA
TGTGCCAGCAGTTCTAGATTCGGCTCCTACAATGAGCAGTTCTTC,CASSSRFGSYNEQFF,NA,TRBJ2-1,TRBV27,once
TGCAGCGTTGTGGAGCGCAGGGGCACAGATACGCAGTATTTT,CSVVERRGTDTQYF,NA,TRBJ2-3,TRBV29-1,NA
TGTGCCAGCAAACCGACAGGGAAGACTGAAGCTTTCTTT,CASKPTGKTEAFF,TRBD1,TRBJ1-1,TRBV2,few
TGTGCCAGCAGTTCTTCAGGACAGGGTCCCCTCCTTAATGGCTACACCTTC,CASSSSGQGPLLNGYTF,TRBD1,TRBJ1-2,TRBV28,NA
TGTGCCAGCAGCCAAGATCCAGGCGGGAGAGGAGCCGGGGAGCTGTTTTTT,CASSQDPGGRGAGELFF,TRBD2,TRBJ2-2,TRBV4-2,NA
TGTGCCAGCTCATCCACTAGCGGGAGTCAATACGAGCAGTACTTC,CASSSTSGSQYEQYF,TRBD2,TRBJ2-7,TRBV18,NA
TGCAGCGTTCGTGTGGGGCAGAGGAACACTGAAGCTTTCTTT,CSVRVGQRNTEAFF,NA,TRBJ1-1,TRBV29-1,few
TGTGCCAGTAGACCCGACAGGAGCTCCTACAATGAGCAGTTCTTC,CASRPDRSSYNEQFF,NA,TRBJ2-1,TRBV19,NA
TGTGCCAGCAGGTCCGGGGGGGGACTAGAAAACGCTTACAATGAGCAGTTCTTC,CASRSGGGLENAYNEQFF,TRBD2,TRBJ2-1,TRBV11-2,NA
TGTGCCAGCAGGTTGACCGGGACAGTCATCTACGAGCAGTACTTC,CASRLTGTVIYEQYF,TRBD1,TRBJ2-7,TRBV2,NA
TGTGCCAGCAGCCAAAGACCGGGGGGCTACGAGCAGTACTTC,CASSQRPGGYEQYF,TRBD2,TRBJ2-7,TRBV4-2,NA
TGCAGCGTTGAAAAGGGGGACAGGGGGATTTATGGCTACACCTTC,CSVEKGDRGIYGYTF,TRBD1,TRBJ1-2,TRBV29-1,NA
TGTGCCTTTTCAAAACCGGGACATACCTACAATGAGCAGTTCTTC,CAFSKPGHTYNEQFF,NA,TRBJ2-1,TRBV30,NA
TGTGCCTGGAGGGCTGGCACCGGGGAGCTGTTTTTT,CAWRAGTGELFF,NA,TRBJ2-2,TRBV30,NA
TGTGCCAGCAGCGTAGTAATTGGAGGGCCCAACACCGGGGAGCTGTTTTTT,CASSVVIGGPNTGELFF,NA,TRBJ2-2,TRBV9,NA
TGTGCCAGCAGTGAGCGGGCTAGCAAGGAGACCCAGTACTTC,CASSERASKETQYF,NA,TRBJ2-5,TRBV25-1,NA
TGTGCCAGCAGGCCAGGGCCCAGGGCGAACACCGGGGAGCTGTTTTTT,CASRPGPRANTGELFF,NA,TRBJ2-2,TRBV28,NA
TGTGCCAGTAGTACCGACAGGGCGGGTGGCTACACCTTC,CASSTDRAGGYTF,TRBD1,TRBJ1-2,TRBV19,NA
TGTGCCAGCAGCCGGGACAGCCTGAACTCCTACGAGCAGTACTTC,CASSRDSLNSYEQYF,TRBD1,TRBJ2-7,TRBV5-6,NA
TGCGCCAGCAGCTTCCAGGGCATGAACACTGAAGCTTTCTTT,CASSFQGMNTEAFF,NA,TRBJ1-1,TRBV5-1,NA
TGTGCCAGTAGTCCCATTAGTGCAGATACGCAGTATTTT,CASSPISADTQYF,NA,TRBJ2-3,TRBV19,NA
TGTGCCAGCAGTTACTCGAACGGAGCGCCAAACACTGAAGCTTTCTTT,CASSYSNGAPNTEAFF,NA,TRBJ1-1,TRBV6-5,NA
TGTGCCAGCAGTGAGAGCGATCAGCCCCAGCATTTT,CASSESDQPQHF,NA,TRBJ1-5,TRBV6-1,NA
TGTGCCAGCAGCCGCGGACAGGGGGGCAATCAGCCCCAGCATTTT,CASSRGQGGNQPQHF,TRBD1,TRBJ1-5,TRBV2,NA
TGTGCCAGTAGTACGCCCCCGGACAGGGCTCCTGGCTACACCTTC,CASSTPPDRAPGYTF,TRBD1,TRBJ1-2,TRBV19,NA
TGTGCCAGCAGTGAAATTAGGGCTAGCGTGCAAGAGACCCAGTACTTC,CASSEIRASVQETQYF,NA,TRBJ2-5,TRBV25-1,NA
TGTGCCAGCCAGAGAACAGGGGAACCTGGAAACACCATATATTTT,CASQRTGEPGNTIYF,TRBD1,TRBJ1-3,TRBV6-5,NA
TGTGCCTGGAGTGTCCTGTACAGCTCCTACGAGCAGTACTTC,CAWSVLYSSYEQYF,NA,TRBJ2-7,TRBV30,NA
TGTGCCAGCAGCATAGACAGGCACCGGGAAGCTTTCTTT,CASSIDRHREAFF,NA,TRBJ1-1,TRBV5-4,NA
TGTGCCTCCAGGGGACGACATACTGGAAACACCATATATTTT,CASRGRHTGNTIYF,NA,TRBJ1-3,TRBV11-2,NA
TGTGCCAGCAGGACAGGGAATGAAAAACTGTTTTTT,CASRTGNEKLFF,TRBD1,TRBJ1-4,TRBV28,NA
TGCGCCAGCAGCCATGGGGACAGGCCATCCAGCACAGATACGCAGTATTTT,CASSHGDRPSSTDTQYF,TRBD1,TRBJ2-3,TRBV4-1,NA
TGCAGTGCTAGCGAAGCTTACGAGCAGTACTTC,CSASEAYEQYF,NA,TRBJ2-7,TRBV20-1,NA
TGTGCCAGCAGGAGCCTTGGGGGGGGGAACACTGAAGCTTTCTTT,CASRSLGGGNTEAFF,NA,TRBJ1-1,TRBV6-5,NA
TGTGCCAGCAGCCTAGGGGACAGCTCCTACAATGAGCAGTTCTTC,CASSLGDSSYNEQFF,TRBD1,TRBJ2-1,TRBV11-3,few
TGTGCCAGCAGTTTATCGATTGCGGGGAGGCAGCCCCAGCATTTT,CASSLSIAGRQPQHF,NA,TRBJ1-5,TRBV27,NA
TGTGCCAGCAGACCGGACTCTAGACGCAATCAGCCCCAGCATTTT,CASRPDSRRNQPQHF,NA,TRBJ1-5,TRBV28,NA
TGTGCCAGCAGGGGCAGGGCTGAGGGCTACACCTTC,CASRGRAEGYTF,NA,TRBJ1-2,TRBV5-6,NA
TGTGCCAGTAGTACCGGGACAGGTGAAAGCTCTGGAAACACCATATATTTT,CASSTGTGESSGNTIYF,TRBD1,TRBJ1-3,TRBV19,NA
TGTGCCAGTAGTACCCAACAGTATCGGGGTGCGGATCAGCCCCAGCATTTT,CASSTQQYRGADQPQHF,NA,TRBJ1-5,TRBV19,NA
TGTGCCAGCAGCTTACTAAAGGGACTAGGTACAGATACGCAGTATTTT,CASSLLKGLGTDTQYF,TRBD2,TRBJ2-3,TRBV7-2,NA
TGTGCCCCTAGCCGGCATGGATGGAGTGATAATGAAAAACTGTTTTTT,CAPSRHGWSDNEKLFF,NA,TRBJ1-4,TRBV21-1,NA
TGTGCCAGCGCGCAATCTGGAGTCGGCAATCAGCCCCAGCATTTT,CASAQSGVGNQPQHF,NA,TRBJ1-5,TRBV27,NA
TGTGCCAGCAGCGCCAGGGTCCGGGAGACCCAGTACTTC,CASSARVRETQYF,NA,TRBJ2-5,TRBV7-2,NA
TGCGCCAGCAGAGGGACTCCGGACTACAATGAGCAGTTCTTC,CASRGTPDYNEQFF,NA,TRBJ2-1,TRBV5-1,NA
TGTGCCAGCTCACCACCGGCAGGAAGCACCTACGAGCAGTACTTC,CASSPPAGSTYEQYF,NA,TRBJ2-7,TRBV18,NA
TGTGCCAGCAGTACCCCCGGCACCGGCAGGTATGAGCAGTTCTTC,CASSTPGTGRYEQFF,NA,TRBJ2-1,TRBV6-5,NA
TGTGCCAGCAGCGAAGAGGACAGGGGCCGAAAACTGTTTTTT,CASSEEDRGRKLFF,TRBD1,TRBJ1-4,TRBV2,NA
TGTGCCATCAGTGAGTCCTCGAGACTAGTTATGGGATCCGAGCAGTACTTC,CAISESSRLVMGSEQYF,NA,TRBJ2-7,TRBV10-3,NA
TGTGCCAGCAGCCCTTTGAGCGTTAATGAAAAACTGTTTTTT,CASSPLSVNEKLFF,NA,TRBJ1-4,TRBV7-9,NA
TGTGCCAGCAGCTCGCGGACTAGCGGGATCGGTGAGCAGTTCTTC,CASSSRTSGIGEQFF,TRBD2,TRBJ2-1,TRBV11-3,NA
TGTGCCAGCAGCCCCTACAGGAACACAGATACGCAGTATTTT,CASSPYRNTDTQYF,NA,TRBJ2-3,TRBV13,NA